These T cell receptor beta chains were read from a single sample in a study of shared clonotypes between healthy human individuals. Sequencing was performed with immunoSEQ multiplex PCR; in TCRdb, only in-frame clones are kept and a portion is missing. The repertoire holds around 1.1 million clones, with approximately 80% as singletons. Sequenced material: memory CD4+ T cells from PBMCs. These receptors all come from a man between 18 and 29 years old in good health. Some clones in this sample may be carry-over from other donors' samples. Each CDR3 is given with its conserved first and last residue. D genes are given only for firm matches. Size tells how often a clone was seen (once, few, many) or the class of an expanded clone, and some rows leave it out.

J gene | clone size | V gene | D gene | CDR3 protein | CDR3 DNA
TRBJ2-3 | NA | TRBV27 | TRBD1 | CASSSLGTGGTDTQYF | TGTGCCAGCAGTTCTCTGGGGACAGGGGGCACAGATACGCAGTATTTT
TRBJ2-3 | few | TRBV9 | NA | CASSVRALGTDTQYF | TGTGCCAGCAGCGTAAGAGCCCTTGGCACAGATACGCAGTATTTT
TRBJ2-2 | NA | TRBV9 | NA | CASSVTYSLRDTGELFF | TGTGCCAGCAGCGTTACCTACAGCCTGAGGGACACCGGGGAGCTGTTTTTT
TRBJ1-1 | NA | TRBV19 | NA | CASSIKGTEAFF | TGTGCCAGTAGTATAAAGGGCACTGAAGCTTTCTTT
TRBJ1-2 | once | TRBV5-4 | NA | CASSFRPIFYGYTF | TGTGCCAGCAGCTTCCGACCCATTTTCTATGGCTACACCTTC
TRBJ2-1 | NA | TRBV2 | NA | CASRENINEQFF | TGTGCCAGCAGAGAAAACATCAATGAGCAGTTCTTC
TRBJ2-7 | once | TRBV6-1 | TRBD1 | CASSATGVSEQYF | TGTGCCAGCAGTGCTACAGGGGTCTCCGAGCAGTACTTC
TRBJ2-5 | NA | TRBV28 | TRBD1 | CASSFSGQGIIETQYF | TGTGCCAGCAGTTTTTCTGGACAGGGAATTATCGAGACCCAGTACTTC
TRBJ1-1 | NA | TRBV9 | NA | CASSQGINTEAFF | TGTGCCAGCAGCCAGGGGATTAACACTGAAGCTTTCTTT
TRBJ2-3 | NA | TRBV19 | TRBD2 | CASSPFLAGGAPDTQYF | TGTGCCAGTAGCCCCTTTTTAGCGGGAGGGGCCCCCGATACGCAGTATTTT
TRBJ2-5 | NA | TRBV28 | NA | CASSTRSNLGTQYF | TGTGCCAGCAGCACTAGGTCCAATCTAGGGACCCAGTACTTC
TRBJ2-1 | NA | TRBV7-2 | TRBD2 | CASSLAWSSGSGYNEQFF | TGTGCCAGCAGCTTAGCGTGGTCTAGCGGGAGCGGGTACAATGAGCAGTTCTTC
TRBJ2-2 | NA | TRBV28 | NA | CASSFEVGPGELFF | TGTGCCAGCAGTTTTGAGGTGGGGCCCGGGGAGCTGTTTTTT
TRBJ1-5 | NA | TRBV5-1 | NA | CASSLDTSNQPQHF | TGCGCCAGCAGCTTGGACACTAGCAATCAGCCCCAGCATTTT
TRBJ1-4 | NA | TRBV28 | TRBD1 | CASSSNRDRGGNEKLFF | TGTGCCAGCAGTTCCAATAGGGACAGGGGAGGTAATGAAAAACTGTTTTTT
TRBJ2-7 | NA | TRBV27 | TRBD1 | CASGGQGAREQYF | TGTGCCAGCGGGGGACAGGGGGCGAGAGAGCAGTACTTC
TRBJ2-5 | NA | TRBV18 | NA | CASSRDLQETQYF | TGTGCCAGCTCACGGGACCTCCAAGAGACCCAGTACTTC
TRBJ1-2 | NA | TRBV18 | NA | CASSPRADRTNYGYTF | TGTGCCAGCTCACCACGCGCCGACAGGACAAACTATGGCTACACCTTC
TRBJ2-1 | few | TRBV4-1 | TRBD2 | CASSRPTSGSTYNEQFF | TGCGCCAGCAGCCGACCGACTAGCGGGAGTACCTACAATGAGCAGTTCTTC
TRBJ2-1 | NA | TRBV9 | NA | CASSALSVSYNEQFF | TGTGCCAGCAGCGCCTTGAGCGTCTCCTACAATGAGCAGTTCTTC
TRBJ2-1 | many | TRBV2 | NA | CASATTGDNEQFF | TGTGCCAGCGCGACTACGGGGGACAATGAGCAGTTCTTC
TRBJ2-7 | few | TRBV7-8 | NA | CASSLAEWGLIYEQYF | TGTGCCAGCAGCTTAGCGGAGTGGGGACTCATCTACGAGCAGTACTTC
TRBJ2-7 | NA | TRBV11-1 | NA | CASSLFGSSYEQYF | TGTGCCAGCAGCTTATTCGGGAGTTCCTACGAGCAGTACTTC
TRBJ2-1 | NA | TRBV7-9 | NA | CASSRTGLFNNEQFF | TGTGCCAGCAGCCGTACAGGACTCTTCAACAATGAGCAGTTCTTC
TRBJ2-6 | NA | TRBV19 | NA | CASSDTGRSGANVLTF | TGTGCCAGTAGTGATACAGGTCGTTCTGGGGCCAACGTCCTGACTTTC
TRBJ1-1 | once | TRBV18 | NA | CASSPELGMDTEAFF | TGTGCCAGCTCACCGGAGTTGGGGATGGACACTGAAGCTTTCTTT
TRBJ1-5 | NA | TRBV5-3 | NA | CARSCRALGRDGQPQHF | TGTGCCAGAAGCTGCCGGGCCTTAGGGCGAGATGGTCAGCCCCAGCATTTT